This T cell receptor (beta chain) was sequenced during a study of blood T cell repertoires in COVID-19. Whole-study context: From the United States, Italy and Spain came samples of acute and convalescent COVID-19.

This study enrolled people aged 18 to 89 from about two dozen US geographic areas. A case of COVID-19 had been met by exposed participants within 2 weeks before study entry. The germline CDR1 and CDR2 sequences are SNHLY and FYNNEI. There are 20 residues in the CDR3. V shed 1 base and J shed 2 bases, with 26 bases lying between them. Original analysis: Cell counts per sample came from amplifying reference gene primers. Only in-frame clones appear in the TCRdb table, and some are missing; sequencing was by immunoSEQ multiplex PCR. That table furnishes V, J and clone size, whereas the DNA furnished D and trimming. The sample shows 200,000 to 300,000 clones, 70% to 90% of them seen only once.

Sequencing was carried out using PBMCs or T cells enriched from blood (not recorded which). The TCR comes from a man in his forties or fifties who had been exposed to COVID-19. V and J are TRBV2 and TRBJ1-2, with TRBD1 as a possible D gene (6 bases). The CDR3 sequence: CASSEVGTGTFYRDNYGYTF. CDR3 in DNA: TGTGCCAGCAGTGAAGTGGGCACAGGGACCTTTTACAGGGACAACTATGGCTACACCTTC.